This is a list of T cell receptor beta chains from one sample in a study of OX40 agonist ivuxolimab in advanced cancers. Sequencing was performed with immunoSEQ multiplex PCR; in TCRdb, only in-frame clones are kept and a portion is missing. The sample has 90,000 to 100,000 clones, about 90% seen once. This specimen was CD4+ or CD8+ T cells sorted from blood, taken in a trial of the OX40 agonist ivuxolimab. The receptors originated from an adult with an advanced solid tumor such as melanoma, head and neck, liver or kidney cancer. The CDR3 runs from the conserved cysteine through the conserved F or W. D genes are given only for firm matches. The size field is filled for only some rows; it gives once, few, many or a size class.

D,V,size,J,CDR3,DNA
-,TRBV2,-,TRBJ2-2,CASSEQRPSTGELFF,TGTGCCAGCAGTGAACAAAGGCCTAGCACCGGGGAGCTGTTTTTT
TRBD1,TRBV11-1,-,TRBJ2-5,CASSFGTGVSRTTQYF,TGTGCCAGCAGCTTCGGGACAGGGGTCTCCCGAACGACCCAGTACTTC
TRBD1,TRBV28,-,TRBJ1-2,CASSDRVGGYTF,TGTGCCAGCAGTGACAGGGTTGGTGGCTACACCTTC
-,TRBV11-2,-,TRBJ2-5,CASSPVPLGETQYF,TGTGCCAGCAGCCCAGTACCCCTAGGAGAGACCCAGTACTTC
-,TRBV28,-,TRBJ1-4,CASISPGIPEEKLFF,TGTGCCAGCATTTCCCCCGGGATCCCAGAGGAAAAACTGTTTTTT
-,TRBV7-2,-,TRBJ1-6,CASSLDGLARSPLHF,TGTGCCAGCAGCTTAGACGGACTTGCCAGATCACCCCTCCACTTT
TRBD2,TRBV4-3,few,TRBJ2-1,CASSHPGLVINEQFF,TGCGCCAGCAGCCATCCCGGACTAGTCATCAATGAGCAGTTCTTC
-,TRBV30,few,TRBJ2-7,CAWSVSVYEQYF,TGTGCCTGGAGTGTATCAGTCTACGAGCAGTACTTC
TRBD1,TRBV6-1,-,TRBJ2-3,CASSGRDRSADTQYF,TGTGCCAGCAGTGGCCGGGACAGGTCGGCAGATACGCAGTATTTT
-,TRBV30,-,TRBJ1-3,CAWSSLTGNTIYF,TGTGCCTGGAGTTCACTGACGGGAAACACCATATATTTT
-,TRBV6-5,-,TRBJ2-5,CASSYATGMETQYF,TGTGCCAGCAGTTACGCCACAGGGATGGAGACCCAGTACTTC
TRBD1,TRBV6-4,-,TRBJ1-1,CASSDTGGEAFF,TGTGCCAGCAGTGATACAGGGGGCGAAGCTTTCTTT
-,TRBV30,-,TRBJ2-6,CAWSATPGANVLTF,TGTGCCTGGAGTGCGACTCCTGGGGCCAACGTCCTGACTTTC
-,TRBV14,-,TRBJ1-4,CASSPTVVNEKLFF,TGTGCCAGCAGCCCGACAGTCGTTAATGAAAAACTGTTTTTT
TRBD2,TRBV7-2,-,TRBJ2-1,CASRNPSGGFDNEQFF,TGTGCCAGCAGAAATCCAAGCGGGGGGTTCGACAATGAGCAGTTCTTC
-,TRBV7-9,-,TRBJ1-6,CASSADSNNSPLHF,TGTGCCAGCAGCGCCGACAGCAATAATTCACCCCTCCACTTT
-,TRBV6-6,-,TRBJ2-5,CASSNRRGGTQYF,TGTGCCAGCAGTAACCGCCGGGGCGGGACCCAGTACTTC
TRBD1,TRBV30,-,TRBJ1-4,CAWGGGQGGHATNEKLFF,TGTGCCTGGGGGGGCGGACAGGGAGGACATGCAACTAATGAAAAACTGTTTTTT
-,TRBV28,once,TRBJ2-5,CASTLPGFQETQYF,TGTGCCAGCACCCTTCCGGGATTCCAAGAGACCCAGTACTTC
TRBD1,TRBV11-3,-,TRBJ2-1,CASSLDGQGEPYNEQFF,TGTGCCAGCAGCTTAGACGGACAGGGAGAACCCTACAATGAGCAGTTCTTC
-,TRBV6-5,-,TRBJ1-5,CASSYSIPSNQPQHF,TGTGCCAGCAGTTATTCAATCCCTAGCAATCAGCCCCAGCATTTT
TRBD1,TRBV27,-,TRBJ2-5,CASSPRQGAWETQYF,TGTGCCAGCAGCCCCAGACAGGGGGCTTGGGAGACCCAGTACTTC
-,TRBV7-3,once,TRBJ1-5,CASSLKGPVYSNQPQHF,TGTGCCAGCAGCTTAAAGGGGCCGGTATATAGCAATCAGCCCCAGCATTTT
-,TRBV19,-,TRBJ1-1,CASQDRAEAFF,TGTGCCAGTCAGGACAGAGCTGAAGCTTTCTTT
TRBD2,TRBV27,-,TRBJ2-1,CASTPGLGNNEQFF,TGTGCCAGCACCCCGGGACTAGGTAACAATGAGCAGTTCTTC
TRBD2,TRBV7-9,-,TRBJ2-1,CASSLRGGVAGARANEQFF,TGTGCCAGCAGCTTACGAGGCGGGGTAGCGGGGGCCCGGGCCAATGAGCAGTTCTTC
TRBD1,TRBV7-2,-,TRBJ2-3,CASSLLGTGFRYF,TGTGCCAGCAGCTTGTTGGGGACAGGGTTTAGGTATTTT
TRBD1,TRBV6-5,-,TRBJ2-7,CASRRQGGWSEQYF,TGTGCCAGCAGGAGACAGGGCGGTTGGTCCGAGCAGTACTTC
TRBD1,TRBV27,-,TRBJ1-6,CASRTVGGNSPLHF,TGTGCCAGCAGGACGGTAGGGGGCAATTCACCCCTCCACTTT
-,TRBV7-8,-,TRBJ1-2,CASSWNRQMGYTF,TGTGCCAGCAGCTGGAATCGCCAGATGGGCTACACCTTC
TRBD1,TRBV5-6,-,TRBJ1-6,CASKTRGRDSPLHF,TGTGCCAGCAAAACCAGGGGGCGCGATTCACCCCTCCACTTT
-,TRBV11-2,-,TRBJ2-7,CASSLDPTVAYEQYF,TGTGCCAGCAGCTTAGATCCCACGGTTGCCTACGAGCAGTACTTC
-,TRBV5-1,once,TRBJ1-5,CASSMGAGAQPQHF,TGCGCCAGCAGCATGGGGGCGGGGGCCCAGCCCCAGCATTTT
-,TRBV19,-,TRBJ1-3,CASSTSGPIPTIYF,TGTGCCAGTAGTACCTCGGGACCGATACCCACCATATATTTT
-,TRBV28,-,TRBJ1-2,CASQTAANYGYTF,TGTGCCAGCCAGACAGCAGCTAACTATGGCTACACCTTC
-,TRBV4-3,once,TRBJ2-3,CASSQGFGQSTDTQYF,TGCGCCAGCAGCCAAGGGTTCGGACAGTCCACAGATACGCAGTATTTT
TRBD2,TRBV5-1,-,TRBJ2-3,CASSFSGGAGDTQYF,TGCGCCAGCAGCTTTAGCGGGGGGGCCGGAGATACGCAGTATTTT
TRBD1,TRBV4-1,-,TRBJ1-2,CASSQLAGQSSYGYTF,TGCGCCAGCAGCCAGTTAGCGGGACAGTCGTCCTATGGCTACACCTTC
TRBD1,TRBV5-5,-,TRBJ2-2,CASSPRDRETGELFF,TGTGCCAGCAGTCCCCGGGACAGGGAAACCGGGGAGCTGTTTTTT
-,TRBV4-1,-,TRBJ1-2,CASSPTGTGVNYGYTF,TGCGCCAGCAGCCCTACCGGGACCGGGGTTAACTATGGCTACACCTTC
TRBD2,TRBV5-1,-,TRBJ2-4,CASSTSGGAGNIQYF,TGCGCCAGCAGCACTAGCGGGGGGGCCGGGAACATTCAGTACTTC
-,TRBV6-5,-,TRBJ2-5,CASSYRGSTETQYF,TGTGCCAGCAGTTACCGGGGCAGCACAGAGACCCAGTACTTC
-,TRBV5-4,-,TRBJ2-2,CASSPGGFNTGELFF,TGTGCCAGCAGCCCAGGCGGGTTTAACACCGGGGAGCTGTTTTTT
-,TRBV5-1,-,TRBJ1-1,CASSLWDRPPFF,TGCGCCAGCAGCTTGTGGGACCGCCCTCCCTTCTTT
-,TRBV30,once,TRBJ2-7,CAWSIGDYEQYF,TGTGCCTGGAGTATCGGAGACTACGAGCAGTACTTC
TRBD1,TRBV7-9,-,TRBJ2-4,CASSLEGTGTKNIQYF,TGTGCCAGCAGCTTAGAGGGGACAGGGACCAAAAACATTCAGTACTTC
-,TRBV6-5,-,TRBJ2-7,CASSYSGQTYEQYF,TGTGCCAGCAGTTACTCAGGACAGACCTACGAGCAGTACTTC
TRBD1,TRBV27,-,TRBJ1-4,CASSRSGGGEKLFF,TGTGCCAGCAGTCGATCAGGGGGTGGAGAAAAACTGTTTTTT
-,TRBV7-9,-,TRBJ1-4,CASTPLPTNEKLFF,TGTGCCAGCACCCCGTTGCCAACTAATGAAAAACTGTTTTTT
TRBD2,TRBV11-2,-,TRBJ2-1,CASSSSSGGARGNEQFF,TGTGCCAGCAGCTCATCTAGCGGGGGGGCCAGGGGCAATGAGCAGTTCTTC
TRBD1,TRBV28,-,TRBJ2-3,CASSAHRQGSDTQYF,TGTGCCAGCAGTGCGCATCGACAGGGTTCGGATACGCAGTATTTT
-,TRBV28,few,TRBJ1-2,CASSAQGDGYTF,TGTGCCAGCAGTGCCCAGGGTGATGGCTACACCTTC
-,TRBV10-1,-,TRBJ1-5,CASRTGYSNQPQHF,TGCGCCAGCAGGACAGGCTATAGCAATCAGCCCCAGCATTTT
-,TRBV6-5,-,TRBJ2-5,CASSLRAPAGQETQYF,TGTGCCAGCAGTTTAAGAGCCCCGGCGGGGCAAGAGACCCAGTACTTC